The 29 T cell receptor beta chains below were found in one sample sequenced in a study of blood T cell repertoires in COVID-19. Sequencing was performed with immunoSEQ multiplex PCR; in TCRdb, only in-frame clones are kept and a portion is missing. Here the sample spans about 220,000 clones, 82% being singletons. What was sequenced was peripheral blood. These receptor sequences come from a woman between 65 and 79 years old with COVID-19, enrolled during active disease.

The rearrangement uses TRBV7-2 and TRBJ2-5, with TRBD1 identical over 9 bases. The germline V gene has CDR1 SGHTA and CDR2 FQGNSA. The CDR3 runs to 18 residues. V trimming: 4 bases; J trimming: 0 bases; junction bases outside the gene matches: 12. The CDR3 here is CASSSLGQGKSYQETQYF. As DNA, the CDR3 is TGTGCCAGCAGCTCTTTGGGACAGGGAAAATCGTACCAAGAGACCCAGTACTTC. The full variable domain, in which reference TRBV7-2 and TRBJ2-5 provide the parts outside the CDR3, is GAGVSQSPSNKVTEKGKDVELRCDPISGHTALYWYRQSLGQGLEFLIYFQGNSAPDKSGLPSDRFSAERTGGSVSTLTIQRTQQEDSAVYLCASSSLGQGKSYQETQYFGPGTRLLVL.

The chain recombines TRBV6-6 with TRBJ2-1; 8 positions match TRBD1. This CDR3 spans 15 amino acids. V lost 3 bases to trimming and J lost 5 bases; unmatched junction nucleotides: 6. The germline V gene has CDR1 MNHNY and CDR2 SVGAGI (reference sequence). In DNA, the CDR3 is TGTGCCAGCAGTTATCCACAGGGGGACAACAATGAGCAGTTCTTC. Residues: CASSYPQGDNNEQFF.

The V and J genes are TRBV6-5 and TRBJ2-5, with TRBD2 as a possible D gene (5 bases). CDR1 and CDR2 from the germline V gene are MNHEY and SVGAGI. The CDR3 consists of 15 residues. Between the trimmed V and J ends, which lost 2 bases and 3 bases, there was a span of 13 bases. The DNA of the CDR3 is TGTGCCAGCAGTTACCCGAGGGTTGCAGAAGAGACCCAGTACTTC. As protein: CASSYPRVAEETQYF.

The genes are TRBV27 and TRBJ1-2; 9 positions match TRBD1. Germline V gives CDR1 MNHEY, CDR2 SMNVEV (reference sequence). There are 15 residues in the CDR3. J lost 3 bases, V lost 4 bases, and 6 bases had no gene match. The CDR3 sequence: CASSSSTGGYYGYTF. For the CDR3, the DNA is TGTGCCAGCAGTTCCTCGACAGGGGGGTACTATGGCTACACCTTC.

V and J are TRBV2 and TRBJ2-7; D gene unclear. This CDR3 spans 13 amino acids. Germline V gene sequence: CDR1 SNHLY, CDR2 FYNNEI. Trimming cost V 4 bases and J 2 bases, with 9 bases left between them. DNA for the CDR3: TGTGCCAGCAGTGTTTGGCTGACCTACGAGCAGTACTTC. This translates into CASSVWLTYEQYF.

CDR3 nucleotides: TGTGCCAGCAGCTTAGCGGTCAGGGAAGACGAAAAACTGTTTTTT. Translating it yields CASSLAVREDEKLFF. The V call is TRBV7-9, the J call TRBJ1-4; D might be TRBD1 (5 bases). Germline values: CDR1 SEHNR, CDR2 FQNEAQ (reference sequence). This CDR3 spans 15 amino acids. V lost 0 bases and J lost 8, with 13 bases in between.

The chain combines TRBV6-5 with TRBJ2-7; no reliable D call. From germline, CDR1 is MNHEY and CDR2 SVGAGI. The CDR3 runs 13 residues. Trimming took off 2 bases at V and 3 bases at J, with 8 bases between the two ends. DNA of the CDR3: TGTGCCAGCAGTTACCGATCGAGCTACGAGCAGTACTTC. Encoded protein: CASSYRSSYEQYF.

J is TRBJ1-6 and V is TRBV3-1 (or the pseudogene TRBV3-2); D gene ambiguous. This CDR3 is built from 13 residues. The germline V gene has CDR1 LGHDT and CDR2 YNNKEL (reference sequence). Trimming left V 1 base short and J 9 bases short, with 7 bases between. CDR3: CASSQGSGSPLHF. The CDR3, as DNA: TGTGCCAGCAGCCAAGGGAGTGGTTCACCCCTCCACTTT.

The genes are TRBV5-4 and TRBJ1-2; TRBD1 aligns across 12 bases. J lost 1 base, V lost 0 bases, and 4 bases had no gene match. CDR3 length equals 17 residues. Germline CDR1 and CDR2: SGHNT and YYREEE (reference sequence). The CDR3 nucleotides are TGTGCCAGCAGCTTGGCCGGGACAGGGGGCATTAACTATGGCTACACCTTC. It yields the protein CASSLAGTGGINYGYTF.

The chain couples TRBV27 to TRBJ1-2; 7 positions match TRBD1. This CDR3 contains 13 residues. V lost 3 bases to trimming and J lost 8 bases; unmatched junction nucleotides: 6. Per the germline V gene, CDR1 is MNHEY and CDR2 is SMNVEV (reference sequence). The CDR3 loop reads CASSLTGTGGYTF. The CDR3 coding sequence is TGTGCCAGCAGTTTGACAGGGACGGGAGGCTACACCTTC.

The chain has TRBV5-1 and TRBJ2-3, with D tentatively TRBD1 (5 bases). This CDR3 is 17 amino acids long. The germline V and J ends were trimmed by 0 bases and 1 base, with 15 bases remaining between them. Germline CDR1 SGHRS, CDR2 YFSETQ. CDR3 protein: CASSLDRGLRGTDTQYF. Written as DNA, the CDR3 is TGCGCCAGCAGCTTGGATAGAGGTCTCAGGGGCACAGATACGCAGTATTTT.

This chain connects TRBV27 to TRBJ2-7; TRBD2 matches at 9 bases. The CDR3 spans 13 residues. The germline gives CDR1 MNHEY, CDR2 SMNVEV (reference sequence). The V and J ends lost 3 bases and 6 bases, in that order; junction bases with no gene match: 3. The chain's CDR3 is CASSLVLAGEQYF. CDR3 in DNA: TGTGCCAGCAGTTTGGTACTAGCGGGCGAGCAGTACTTC.

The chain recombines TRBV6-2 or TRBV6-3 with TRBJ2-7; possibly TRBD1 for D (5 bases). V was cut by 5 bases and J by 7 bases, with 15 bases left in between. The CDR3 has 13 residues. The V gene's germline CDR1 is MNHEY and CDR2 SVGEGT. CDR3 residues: CASSDLSGWEQYF. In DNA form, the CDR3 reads TGTGCCAGCAGTGACCTTTCAGGGTGGGAGCAGTACTTC.

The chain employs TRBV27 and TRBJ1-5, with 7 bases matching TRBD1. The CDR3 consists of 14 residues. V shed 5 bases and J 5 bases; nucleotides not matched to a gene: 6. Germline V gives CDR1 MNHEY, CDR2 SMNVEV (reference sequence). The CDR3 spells CASSRQGSYQPQHF. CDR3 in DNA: TGTGCCAGCAGTCGACAGGGTTCGTATCAGCCCCAGCATTTT.

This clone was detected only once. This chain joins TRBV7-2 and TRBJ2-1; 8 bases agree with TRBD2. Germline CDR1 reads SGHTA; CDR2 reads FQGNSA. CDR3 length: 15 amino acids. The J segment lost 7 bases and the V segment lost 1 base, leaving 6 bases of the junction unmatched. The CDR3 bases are TGTGCCAGCAGCTTAGTTGCGGGAGGCCCAAATGAGCAGTTCTTC. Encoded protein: CASSLVAGGPNEQFF.

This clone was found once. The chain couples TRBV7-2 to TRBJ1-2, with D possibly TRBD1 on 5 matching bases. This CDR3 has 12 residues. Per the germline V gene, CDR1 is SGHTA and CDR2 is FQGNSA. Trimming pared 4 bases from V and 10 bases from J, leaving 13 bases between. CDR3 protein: CASSSPGTTYTF. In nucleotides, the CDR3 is TGTGCCAGCAGCTCCCCCGGGACTACCTACACCTTC.

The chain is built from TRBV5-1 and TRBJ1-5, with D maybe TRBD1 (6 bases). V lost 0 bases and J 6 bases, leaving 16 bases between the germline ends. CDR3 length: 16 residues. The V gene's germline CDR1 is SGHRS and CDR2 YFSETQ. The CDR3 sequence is CASSLEGTSKGQPQHF. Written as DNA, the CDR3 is TGCGCCAGCAGCTTGGAGGGGACATCGAAAGGTCAGCCCCAGCATTTT.

Written as DNA, the CDR3 is TGTGCCAGTAGTATGTGGCGGGAGGGGCACAATGAGCAGTTCTTC. It specifies CASSMWREGHNEQFF. This chain connects TRBV19 to TRBJ2-1; 9 positions match TRBD2. This CDR3 has 15 amino acids. CDR1 and CDR2 (germline): LNHDA, SQIVND (reference sequence). The V gene end was trimmed by 3 bases and the J gene end by 5 bases; junction bases not matched to a gene: 5.

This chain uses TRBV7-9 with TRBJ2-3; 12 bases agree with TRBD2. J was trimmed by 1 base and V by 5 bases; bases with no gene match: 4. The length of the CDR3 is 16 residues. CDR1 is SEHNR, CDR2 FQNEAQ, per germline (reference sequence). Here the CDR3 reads CASSRRTSGGTDTQYF. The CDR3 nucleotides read TGTGCCAGCAGCCGTAGGACTAGCGGGGGCACAGATACGCAGTATTTT.

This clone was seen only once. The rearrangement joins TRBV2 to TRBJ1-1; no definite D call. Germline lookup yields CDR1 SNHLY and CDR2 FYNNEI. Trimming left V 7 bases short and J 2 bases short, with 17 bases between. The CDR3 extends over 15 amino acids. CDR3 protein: CASTRNGERNTEAFF. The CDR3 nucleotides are TGTGCCAGCACCCGAAACGGGGAACGAAACACTGAAGCTTTCTTT.

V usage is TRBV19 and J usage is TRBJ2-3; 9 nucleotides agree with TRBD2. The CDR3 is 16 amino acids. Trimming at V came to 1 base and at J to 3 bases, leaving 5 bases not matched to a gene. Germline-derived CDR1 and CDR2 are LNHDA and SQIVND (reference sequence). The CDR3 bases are TGTGCCAGTAGTATAGGGACTAGCGTAGGGACAGATACGCAGTATTTT. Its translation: CASSIGTSVGTDTQYF.

The DNA for the CDR3 is TGTGCCAGCAATGCCGGGGCTAGCGGAGGCGAGCAGTACTTC. Its translation: CASNAGASGGEQYF. The rearrangement uses TRBV7-2 and TRBJ2-7; TRBD2 aligns across 7 bases. J lost 6 bases, V lost 7 bases, and 12 bases had no gene match. The CDR3 sequence is 14 residues long. Germline V gives CDR1 SGHTA, CDR2 FQGNSA. Looking up the rest from reference TRBV7-2 and TRBJ2-7 gives the full variable domain: GAGVSQSPSNKVTEKGKDVELRCDPISGHTALYWYRQSLGQGLEFLIYFQGNSAPDKSGLPSDRFSAERTGGSVSTLTIQRTQQEDSAVYLCASNAGASGGEQYFGPGTRLTVT.

The CDR3 sequence is CASSYESSYNSPLHF. The CDR3 nucleotides read TGTGCCAGCAGTTATGAGAGCTCCTATAATTCACCCCTCCACTTT. V gene TRBV28 combines with J gene TRBJ1-6; D uncertain. Germline V gives CDR1 MDHEN, CDR2 SYDVKM. This CDR3 region has 15 residues. Trimming pared 4 bases from V and 0 bases from J, leaving 7 bases between. The variable domain in full, with the rest retrieved from reference TRBV28 and TRBJ1-6, is DVKVTQSSRYLVKRTGEKVFLECVQDMDHENMFWYRQDPGLGLRLIYFSYDVKMKEKGDIPEGYSVSREKKERFSLILESASTNQTSMYLCASSYESSYNSPLHFGNGTRLTVT.

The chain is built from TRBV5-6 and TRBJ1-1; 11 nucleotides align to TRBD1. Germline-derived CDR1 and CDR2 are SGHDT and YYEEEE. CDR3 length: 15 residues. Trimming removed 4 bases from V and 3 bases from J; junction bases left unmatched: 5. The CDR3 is CASSLWTGGHTEAFF. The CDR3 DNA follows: TGTGCCAGCAGCCTTTGGACAGGGGGCCACACTGAAGCTTTCTTT.

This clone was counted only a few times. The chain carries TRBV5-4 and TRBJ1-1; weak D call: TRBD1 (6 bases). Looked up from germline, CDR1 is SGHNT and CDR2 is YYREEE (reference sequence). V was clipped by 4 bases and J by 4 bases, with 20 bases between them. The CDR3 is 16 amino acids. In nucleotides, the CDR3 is TGTGCCAGCAGCACCTTATCGGGGGGCGCGAGCACTGAAGCTTTCTTT. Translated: CASSTLSGGASTEAFF.

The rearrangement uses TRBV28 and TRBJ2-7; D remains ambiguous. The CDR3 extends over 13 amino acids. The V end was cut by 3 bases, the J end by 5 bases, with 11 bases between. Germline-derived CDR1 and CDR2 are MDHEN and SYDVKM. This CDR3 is CASSFRVANEQYF. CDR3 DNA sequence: TGTGCCAGCAGTTTTCGCGTCGCAAACGAGCAGTACTTC.

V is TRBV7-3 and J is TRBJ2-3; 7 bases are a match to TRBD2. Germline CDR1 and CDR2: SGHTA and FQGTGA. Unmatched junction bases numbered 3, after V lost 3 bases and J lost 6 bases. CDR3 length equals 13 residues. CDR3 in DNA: TGTGCCAGCAGCTTGGCGGGAGAGGATACGCAGTATTTT. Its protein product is CASSLAGEDTQYF.

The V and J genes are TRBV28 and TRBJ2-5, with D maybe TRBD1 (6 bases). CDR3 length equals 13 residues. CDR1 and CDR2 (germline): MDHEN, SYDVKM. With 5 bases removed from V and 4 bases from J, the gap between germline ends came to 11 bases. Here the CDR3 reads CASSGGGLETQYF. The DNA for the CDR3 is TGTGCCAGCAGTGGGGGCGGGTTAGAGACCCAGTACTTC. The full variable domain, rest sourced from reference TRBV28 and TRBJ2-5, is DVKVTQSSRYLVKRTGEKVFLECVQDMDHENMFWYRQDPGLGLRLIYFSYDVKMKEKGDIPEGYSVSREKKERFSLILESASTNQTSMYLCASSGGGLETQYFGPGTRLLVL.

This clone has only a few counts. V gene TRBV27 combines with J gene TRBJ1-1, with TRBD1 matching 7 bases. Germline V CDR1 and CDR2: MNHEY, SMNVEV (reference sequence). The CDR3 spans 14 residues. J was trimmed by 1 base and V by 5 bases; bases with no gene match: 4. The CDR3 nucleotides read TGTGCCAGCAGTAGGGGACAGAGGAACACTGAAGCTTTCTTT. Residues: CASSRGQRNTEAFF.